This TCR beta chain was sequenced in a study of blood T cell repertoires in COVID-19. Across the whole study: COVID-19 samples collected from the United States, Italy and Spain covered acute and convalescent phases.

Some clones are missing from TCRdb's copy, which holds only in-frame ones; the method was immunoSEQ multiplex PCR. The sample holds 67,000 or so clones, about 79% seen once. Germline V CDR1 and CDR2: LNHDA, SQIVND (reference sequence). CDR3 length equals 13 residues. V lost 10 bases to trimming and J lost 5 bases; unmatched junction nucleotides: 9. This clonotype was sampled from a man between 65 and 85 years old with acute or convalescent COVID-19. The rearrangement joins TRBV19 to TRBJ2-3; 7 bases are a match to TRBD2. Sequenced material: peripheral blood. The CDR3 reads CATGEGFGDTQYF. The CDR3 nucleotides read TGTGCCACGGGGGAGGGTTTCGGAGATACGCAGTATTTT.